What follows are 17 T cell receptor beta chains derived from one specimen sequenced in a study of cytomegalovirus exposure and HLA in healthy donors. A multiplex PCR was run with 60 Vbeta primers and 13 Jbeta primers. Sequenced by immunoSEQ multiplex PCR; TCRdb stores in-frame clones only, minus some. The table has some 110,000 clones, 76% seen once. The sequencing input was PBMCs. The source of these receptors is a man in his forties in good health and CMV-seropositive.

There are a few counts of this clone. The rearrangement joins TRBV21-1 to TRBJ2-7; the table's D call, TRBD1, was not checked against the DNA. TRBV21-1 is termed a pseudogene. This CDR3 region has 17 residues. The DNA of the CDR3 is TGTGCCAGCACAAGCAAGGACACTATCCTATTATCCTACGAGCAGTACTTC. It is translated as CASTSKDTILLSYEQYF.

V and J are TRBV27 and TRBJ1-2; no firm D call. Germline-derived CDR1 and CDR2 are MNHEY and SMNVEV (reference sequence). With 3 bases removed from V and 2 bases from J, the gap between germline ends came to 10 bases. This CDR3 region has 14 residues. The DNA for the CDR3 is TGTGCCAGCAGTTTCGATGGCGGAAACTATGGCTACACCTTC. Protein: CASSFDGGNYGYTF.

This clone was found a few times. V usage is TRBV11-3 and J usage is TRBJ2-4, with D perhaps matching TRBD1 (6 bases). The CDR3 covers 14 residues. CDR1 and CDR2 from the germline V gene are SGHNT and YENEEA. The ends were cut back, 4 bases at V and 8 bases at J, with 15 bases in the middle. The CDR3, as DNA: TGTGCCAGCAGCTCACTTTTAGGGGGAGACATTCAGTACTTC. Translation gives CASSSLLGGDIQYF.

CDR3 protein: CASSQDLRGGVTDTQYF. The CDR3 DNA is TGCGCCAGCAGCCAAGATCTCCGCGGGGGGGTAACAGATACGCAGTATTTT. The chain has TRBV4-3 and TRBJ2-3, with 9 bases aligning to TRBD2. The V and J ends lost 0 bases and 3 bases, in that order; junction bases with no gene match: 7. CDR3 length: 17 amino acids. Germline lookup yields CDR1 LGHNA and CDR2 YSLEER.

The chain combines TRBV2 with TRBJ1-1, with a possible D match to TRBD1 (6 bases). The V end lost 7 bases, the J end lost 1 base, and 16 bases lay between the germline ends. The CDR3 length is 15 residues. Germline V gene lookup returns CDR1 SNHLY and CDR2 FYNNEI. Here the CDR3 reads CASTLQGLQNTEAFF. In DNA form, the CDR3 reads TGTGCCAGCACTTTACAGGGATTGCAGAACACTGAAGCTTTCTTT.

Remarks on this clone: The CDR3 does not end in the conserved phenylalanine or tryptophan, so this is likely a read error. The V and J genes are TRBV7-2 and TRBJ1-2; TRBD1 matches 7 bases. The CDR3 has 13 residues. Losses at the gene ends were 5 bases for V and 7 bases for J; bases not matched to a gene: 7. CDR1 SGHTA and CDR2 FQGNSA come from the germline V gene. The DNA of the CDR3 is TGTGCCAGCAGCCTCGACAGGGCGGCTGGCTACACCCTC. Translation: CASSLDRAAGYTL.

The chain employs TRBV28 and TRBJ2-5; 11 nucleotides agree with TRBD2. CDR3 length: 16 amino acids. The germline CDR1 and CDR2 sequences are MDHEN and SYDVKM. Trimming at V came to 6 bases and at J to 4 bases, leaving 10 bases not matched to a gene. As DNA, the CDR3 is TGTGCCAGCAGCAAACTAGCGGGAGTGGGCAGAGAGACCCAGTACTTC. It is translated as CASSKLAGVGRETQYF.

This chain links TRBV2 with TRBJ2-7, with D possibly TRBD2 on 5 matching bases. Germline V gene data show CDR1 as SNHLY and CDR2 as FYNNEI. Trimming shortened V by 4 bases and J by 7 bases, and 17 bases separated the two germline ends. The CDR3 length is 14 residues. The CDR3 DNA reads TGTGCCAGCAGTGGGGCGGGCCGCGCGGTTGAGCAGTACTTC. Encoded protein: CASSGAGRAVEQYF.

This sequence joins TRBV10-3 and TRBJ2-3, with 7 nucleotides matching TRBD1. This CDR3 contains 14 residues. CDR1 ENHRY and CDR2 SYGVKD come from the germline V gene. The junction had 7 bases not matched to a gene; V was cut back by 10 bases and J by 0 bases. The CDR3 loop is CATRTGASTDTQYF. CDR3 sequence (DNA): TGTGCCACCCGAACAGGGGCAAGCACAGATACGCAGTATTTT.

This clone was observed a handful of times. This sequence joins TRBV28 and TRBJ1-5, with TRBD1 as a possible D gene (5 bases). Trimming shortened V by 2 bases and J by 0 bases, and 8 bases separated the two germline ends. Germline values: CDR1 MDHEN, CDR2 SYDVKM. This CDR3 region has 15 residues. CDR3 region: CASSLGGSSNQPQHF. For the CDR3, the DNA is TGTGCCAGCAGTTTAGGGGGGTCTAGCAATCAGCCCCAGCATTTT.

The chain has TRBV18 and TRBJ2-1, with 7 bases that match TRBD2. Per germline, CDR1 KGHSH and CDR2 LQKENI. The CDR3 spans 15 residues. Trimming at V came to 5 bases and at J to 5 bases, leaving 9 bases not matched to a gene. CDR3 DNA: TGTGCCAGCTCAGACGGGGCTAGCGGCCACAATGAGCAGTTCTTC. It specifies CASSDGASGHNEQFF.

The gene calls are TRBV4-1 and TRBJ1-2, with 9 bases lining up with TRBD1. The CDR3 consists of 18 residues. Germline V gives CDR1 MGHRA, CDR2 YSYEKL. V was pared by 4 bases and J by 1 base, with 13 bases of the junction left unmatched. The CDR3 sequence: CASSPTVTGGEGNYGYTF. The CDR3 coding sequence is TGCGCCAGCAGCCCGACTGTAACAGGGGGCGAGGGTAACTATGGCTACACCTTC.

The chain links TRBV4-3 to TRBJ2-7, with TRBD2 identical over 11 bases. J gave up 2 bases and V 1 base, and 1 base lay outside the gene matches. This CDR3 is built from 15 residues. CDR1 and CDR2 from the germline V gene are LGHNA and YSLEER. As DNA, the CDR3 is TGCGCCAGCAGCCAAGGACTAGCGGGGCCCTACGAGCAGTACTTC. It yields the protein CASSQGLAGPYEQYF.

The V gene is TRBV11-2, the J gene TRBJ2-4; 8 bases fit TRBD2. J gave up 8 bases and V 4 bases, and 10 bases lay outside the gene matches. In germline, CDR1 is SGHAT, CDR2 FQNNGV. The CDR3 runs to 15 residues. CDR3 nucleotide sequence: TGTGCCAGCAGCTCGAGGGTAGCGGGAATGTACATTCAGTACTTC. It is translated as CASSSRVAGMYIQYF.

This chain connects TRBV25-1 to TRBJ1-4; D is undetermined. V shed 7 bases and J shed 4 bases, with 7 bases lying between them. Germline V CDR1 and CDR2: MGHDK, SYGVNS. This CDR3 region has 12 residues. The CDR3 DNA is TGTGCCAGCACCTATAATAATGAAAAACTGTTTTTT. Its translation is CASTYNNEKLFF.

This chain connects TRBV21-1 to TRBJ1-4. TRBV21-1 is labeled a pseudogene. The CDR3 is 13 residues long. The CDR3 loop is CASSNKREEKLFF. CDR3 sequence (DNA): TGTGCCAGCAGCAATAAGAGGGAGGAAAAACTGTTTTTT.

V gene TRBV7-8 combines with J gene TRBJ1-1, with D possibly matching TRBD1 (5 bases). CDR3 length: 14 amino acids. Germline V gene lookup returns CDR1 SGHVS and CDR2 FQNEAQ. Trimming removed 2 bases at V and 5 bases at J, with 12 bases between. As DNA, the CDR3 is TGTGCCAGCAGCTTATCTCTGGGGGGTACTGAAGCTTTCTTT. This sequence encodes CASSLSLGGTEAFF.